This T cell receptor beta chain appears in the sequencing data of a study of blood T cell repertoires in COVID-19. This clone was recorded only once. TCRdb's copy holds only in-frame clones and misses some; the assay was immunoSEQ multiplex PCR. Of about 320,000 clones detected, roughly 85% appear once; the ten largest clones hold approximately 6%. Input material: PBMCs or T cells enriched from blood (not recorded which). The sequence was obtained from a woman in her 30s who had recovered from COVID-19.

CDR3 in amino acids: CASSPGGTDTQYF. Here the CDR3 DNA reads TGTGCCAGTAGTCCAGGGGGCACAGATACGCAGTATTTT. The rearrangement links TRBV19 to TRBJ2-3; tentative D call: TRBD1 (6 bases). The CDR3 is 13 residues long. Trimming took 5 bases from V and 1 from J, leaving 7 bases between them. The germline CDR1 and CDR2 sequences are LNHDA and SQIVND (reference sequence).